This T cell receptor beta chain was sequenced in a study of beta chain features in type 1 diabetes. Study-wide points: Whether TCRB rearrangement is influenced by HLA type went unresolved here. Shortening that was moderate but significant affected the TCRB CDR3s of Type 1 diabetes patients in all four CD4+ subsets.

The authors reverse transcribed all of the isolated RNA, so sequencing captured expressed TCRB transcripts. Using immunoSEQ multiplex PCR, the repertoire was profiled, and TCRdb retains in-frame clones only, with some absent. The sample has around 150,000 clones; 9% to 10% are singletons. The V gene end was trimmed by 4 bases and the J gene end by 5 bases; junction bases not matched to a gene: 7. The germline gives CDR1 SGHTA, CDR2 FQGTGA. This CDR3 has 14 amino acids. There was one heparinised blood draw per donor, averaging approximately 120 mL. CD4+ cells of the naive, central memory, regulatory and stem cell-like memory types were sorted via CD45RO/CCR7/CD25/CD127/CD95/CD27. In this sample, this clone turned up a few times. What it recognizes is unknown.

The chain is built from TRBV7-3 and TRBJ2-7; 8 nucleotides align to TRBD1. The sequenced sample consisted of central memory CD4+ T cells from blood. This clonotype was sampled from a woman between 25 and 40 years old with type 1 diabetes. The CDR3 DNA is TGTGCCAGCAGCTCAGACAGGGGATCTAACGAGCAGTACTTC. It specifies CASSSDRGSNEQYF.